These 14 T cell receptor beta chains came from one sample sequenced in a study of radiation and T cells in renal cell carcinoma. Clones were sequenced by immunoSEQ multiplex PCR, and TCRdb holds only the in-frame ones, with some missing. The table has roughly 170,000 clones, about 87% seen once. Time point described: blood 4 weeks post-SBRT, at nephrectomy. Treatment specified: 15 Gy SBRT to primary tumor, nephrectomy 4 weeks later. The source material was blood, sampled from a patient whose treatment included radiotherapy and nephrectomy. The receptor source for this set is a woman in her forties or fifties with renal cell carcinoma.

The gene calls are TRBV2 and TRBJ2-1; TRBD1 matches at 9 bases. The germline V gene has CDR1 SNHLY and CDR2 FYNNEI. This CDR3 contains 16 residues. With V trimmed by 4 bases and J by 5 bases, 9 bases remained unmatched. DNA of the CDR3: TGTGCCAGCAGTGTTGGACAGGGGCGTACTAACAATGAGCAGTTCTTC. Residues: CASSVGQGRTNNEQFF.

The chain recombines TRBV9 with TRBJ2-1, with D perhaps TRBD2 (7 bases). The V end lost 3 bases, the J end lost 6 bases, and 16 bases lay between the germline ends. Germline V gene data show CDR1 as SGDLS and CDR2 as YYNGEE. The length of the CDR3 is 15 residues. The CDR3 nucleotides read TGTGCCAGCAGCGAGGGGGGGGTCAGGTCCAATGAGCAGTTCTTC. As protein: CASSEGGVRSNEQFF.

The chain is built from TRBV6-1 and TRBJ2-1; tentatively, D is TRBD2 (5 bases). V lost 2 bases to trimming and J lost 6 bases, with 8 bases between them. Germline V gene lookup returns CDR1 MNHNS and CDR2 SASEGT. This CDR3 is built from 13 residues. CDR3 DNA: TGTGCCAGCAGTGAAACTAGTCTCAATGAGCAGTTCTTC. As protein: CASSETSLNEQFF.

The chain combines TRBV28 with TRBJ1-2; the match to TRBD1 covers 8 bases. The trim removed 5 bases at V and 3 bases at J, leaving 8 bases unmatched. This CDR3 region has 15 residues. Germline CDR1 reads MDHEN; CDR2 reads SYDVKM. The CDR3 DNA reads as TGTGCCAGCAGTCTCACCGGGACAGGATACTATGGCTACACCTTC. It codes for CASSLTGTGYYGYTF.

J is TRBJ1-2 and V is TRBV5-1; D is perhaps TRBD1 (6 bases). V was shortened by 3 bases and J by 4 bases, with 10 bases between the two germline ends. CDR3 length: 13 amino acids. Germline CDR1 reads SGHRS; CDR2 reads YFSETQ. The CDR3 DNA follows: TGCGCCAGCAGCTCAGGGGCCTCCTATGGCTACACCTTC. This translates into CASSSGASYGYTF. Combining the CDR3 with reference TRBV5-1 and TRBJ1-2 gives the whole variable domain KAGVTQTPRYLIKTRGQQVTLSCSPISGHRSVSWYQQTPGQGLQFLFEYFSETQRNKGNFPGRFSGRQFSNSRSEMNVSTLELGDSALYLCASSSGASYGYTFGSGTRLTVV.

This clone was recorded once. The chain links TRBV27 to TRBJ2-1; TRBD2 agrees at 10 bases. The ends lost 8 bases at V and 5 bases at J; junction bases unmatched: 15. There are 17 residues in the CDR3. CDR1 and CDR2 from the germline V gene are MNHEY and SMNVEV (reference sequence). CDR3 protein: CASSRNRERGGDNEQFF. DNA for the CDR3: TGTGCCAGCTCCCGGAATCGGGAGCGGGGGGGCGACAATGAGCAGTTCTTC.

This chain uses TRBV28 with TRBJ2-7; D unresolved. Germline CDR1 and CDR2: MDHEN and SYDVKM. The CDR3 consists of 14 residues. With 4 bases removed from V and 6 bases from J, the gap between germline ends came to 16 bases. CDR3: CASSYRYILGEQYF. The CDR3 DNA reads TGTGCCAGCAGTTACCGGTACATCCTAGGCGAGCAGTACTTC.

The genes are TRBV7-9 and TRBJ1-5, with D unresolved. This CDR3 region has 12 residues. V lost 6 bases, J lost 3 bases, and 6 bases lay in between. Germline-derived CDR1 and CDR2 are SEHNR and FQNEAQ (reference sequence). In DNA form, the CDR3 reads TGTGCCAGCAGTTACAACAATCAGCCCCAGCATTTT. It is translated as CASSYNNQPQHF.

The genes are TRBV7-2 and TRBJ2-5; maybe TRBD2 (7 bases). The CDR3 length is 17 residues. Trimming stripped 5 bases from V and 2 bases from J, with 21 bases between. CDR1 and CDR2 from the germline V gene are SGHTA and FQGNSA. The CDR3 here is CASSRLRLQGGQETQYF. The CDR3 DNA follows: TGTGCCAGCAGCCGACTTAGATTACAGGGAGGGCAAGAGACCCAGTACTTC.

The DNA of the CDR3 is TGTGCCAGCAGCGCAAGACTAGCGGGGGGAATAGCGCAGTATTTT. This gives the protein CASSARLAGGIAQYF. The chain has TRBV7-2 and TRBJ2-3; TRBD2 matches at 13 bases. J gave up 10 bases and V 5 bases, and 9 bases lay outside the gene matches. CDR1 is SGHTA and CDR2 is FQGNSA in the germline V gene. The CDR3 runs to 15 residues.

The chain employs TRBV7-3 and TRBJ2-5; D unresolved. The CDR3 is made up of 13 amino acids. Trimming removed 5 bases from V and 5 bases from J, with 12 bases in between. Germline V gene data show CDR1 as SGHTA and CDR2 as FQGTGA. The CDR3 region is CASSRTPRETQYF. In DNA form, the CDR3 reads TGTGCCAGCAGCCGGACCCCGCGGGAGACCCAGTACTTC.

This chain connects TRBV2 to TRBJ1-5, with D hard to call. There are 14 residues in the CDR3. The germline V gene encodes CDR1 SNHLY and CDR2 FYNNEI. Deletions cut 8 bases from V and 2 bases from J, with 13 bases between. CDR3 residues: CASQGWLGNQPQHF. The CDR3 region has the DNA TGTGCCAGCCAAGGGTGGTTAGGCAATCAGCCCCAGCATTTT. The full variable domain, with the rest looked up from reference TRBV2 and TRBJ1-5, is EPEVTQTPSHQVTQMGQEVILRCVPISNHLYFYWYRQILGQKVEFLVSFYNNEISEKSEIFDDQFSVERPDGSNFTLKIRSTKLEDSAMYFCASQGWLGNQPQHFGDGTRLSIL.

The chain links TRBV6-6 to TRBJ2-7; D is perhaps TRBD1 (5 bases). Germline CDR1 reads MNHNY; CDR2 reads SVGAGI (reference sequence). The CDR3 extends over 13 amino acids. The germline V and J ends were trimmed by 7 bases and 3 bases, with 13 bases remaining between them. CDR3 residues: CASTQTDNYEQYF. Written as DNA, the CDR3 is TGTGCCAGCACCCAGACAGACAACTACGAGCAGTACTTC.

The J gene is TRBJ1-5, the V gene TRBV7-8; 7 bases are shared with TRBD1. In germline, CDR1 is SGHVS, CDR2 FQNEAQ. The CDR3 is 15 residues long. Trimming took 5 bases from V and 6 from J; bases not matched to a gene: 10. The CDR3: CASSLMSAGGQPQHF. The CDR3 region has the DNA TGTGCCAGCAGCCTCATGTCGGCAGGGGGTCAGCCCCAGCATTTT.